A selection of T cell receptor beta chains follows, all from one sample in a study of OX40 agonist ivuxolimab in advanced cancers. Only in-frame clones appear in the TCRdb table, and some are missing; sequencing was by immunoSEQ multiplex PCR. Of around 69,000 clones in the sample, roughly 88% were seen once. The material sequenced was CD4+ or CD8+ T cells sorted from blood, taken in a trial of the OX40 agonist ivuxolimab. The source is an adult with an advanced solid tumor such as melanoma, head and neck, liver or kidney cancer. CDR3s include the opening cysteine and the closing phenylalanine or tryptophan. Each record gives: D gene, clone size, J gene, V gene, CDR3 protein, CDR3 DNA. D genes are given only for firm matches. Clone size appears in some rows only: once, few, many, or a class for an expanded clone.

-	-	TRBJ2-3	TRBV27	CASSFQPRTDTQYF	TGTGCCAGCAGTTTTCAACCTAGAACAGATACGCAGTATTTT
TRBD1	-	TRBJ1-1	TRBV4-2	CASSLRGGGQVNTEAFF	TGTGCCAGCAGCTTAAGGGGAGGAGGACAGGTGAACACTGAAGCTTTCTTT
-	-	TRBJ1-2	TRBV4-1	CASSQSWTPGWGYTF	TGCGCCAGCAGCCAATCCTGGACCCCTGGCTGGGGCTACACCTTC
-	-	TRBJ1-4	TRBV19	CASSILPGPSHEKLFF	TGTGCCAGTAGTATTCTCCCGGGGCCGTCTCATGAAAAACTGTTTTTT
-	-	TRBJ2-7	TRBV19	CASSIRGEQYF	TGTGCCAGTAGTATAAGGGGCGAGCAGTACTTC
TRBD1	-	TRBJ1-1	TRBV6-6	CASSATGTGNTEAFF	TGTGCCAGCAGTGCAACCGGGACAGGAAACACTGAAGCTTTCTTT
-	once	TRBJ1-3	TRBV18	CASSPPLEGGNTIYF	TGTGCCAGCTCACCACCCCTAGAAGGCGGAAACACCATATATTTT
-	-	TRBJ1-1	TRBV27	CASTLAGGHTEAFF	TGTGCCAGCACCCTGGCTGGGGGCCACACTGAAGCTTTCTTT
-	-	TRBJ2-2	TRBV5-1	CASSLSPQSSGELFF	TGCGCCAGCAGCTTGAGCCCCCAATCGAGCGGGGAGCTGTTTTTT
-	-	TRBJ1-5	TRBV19	CASSARDGYYQPQHF	TGTGCCAGTAGTGCCCGGGACGGCTATTATCAGCCCCAGCATTTT
TRBD2	-	TRBJ2-3	TRBV4-1	CASSQDTSVAQYF	TGCGCCAGCAGCCAAGATACTAGCGTCGCGCAGTATTTT
-	-	TRBJ1-1	TRBV6-5	CASSRSYTEAFF	TGTGCCAGCAGTCGGTCTTACACTGAAGCTTTCTTT
-	-	TRBJ2-5	TRBV15	CATSWGTGETQYF	TGTGCCACCAGCTGGGGGACGGGAGAGACCCAGTACTTC
-	-	TRBJ2-7	TRBV28	CATWTVSSYEQYF	TGTGCCACCTGGACAGTGAGCTCCTACGAGCAGTACTTC
TRBD2	-	TRBJ2-7	TRBV18	CASSVTSGRPLYF	TGTGCCAGCTCAGTGACTAGCGGGAGGCCTCTGTACTTC
-	-	TRBJ1-1	TRBV7-9	CASSSADMIADTEAFF	TGTGCCAGCAGCTCAGCAGATATGATAGCGGACACTGAAGCTTTCTTT
-	-	TRBJ2-7	TRBV11-3	CASSLSGTDYEQYF	TGTGCCAGCAGCTTGTCCGGGACTGACTACGAGCAGTACTTC
-	-	TRBJ2-7	TRBV7-2	CASSLARGRTVRYF	TGTGCCAGCAGCTTAGCGAGGGGGAGAACGGTGCGGTACTTC
-	-	TRBJ2-5	TRBV18	CASSPSEGIETQYF	TGTGCCAGCTCACCGTCGGAGGGTATAGAGACCCAGTACTTC
-	-	TRBJ2-2	TRBV10-3	CAIGGRAGDTGELFF	TGTGCCATCGGGGGGAGGGCAGGGGACACCGGGGAGCTGTTTTTT
-	few	TRBJ2-3	TRBV15	CATSSPGTQADTQYF	TGTGCCACCAGTTCACCGGGGACCCAGGCGGATACGCAGTATTTT
TRBD1	-	TRBJ1-4	TRBV7-6	CASSFRTGGEKLFF	TGTGCCAGCAGCTTCAGGACAGGGGGGGAAAAACTGTTTTTT
TRBD1	-	TRBJ2-4	TRBV28	CASSPGQGVKNIQYF	TGTGCCAGCAGCCCAGGACAGGGAGTCAAAAACATTCAGTACTTC
-	-	TRBJ1-2	TRBV7-8	CASSPRTGGLRKYGYTF	TGTGCCAGCAGCCCCCGGACGGGGGGCCTTCGAAAGTATGGCTACACCTTC
-	-	TRBJ1-3	TRBV30	CAWSFTGRSGNTIYF	TGTGCCTGGAGCTTTACAGGGAGGTCTGGAAACACCATATATTTT